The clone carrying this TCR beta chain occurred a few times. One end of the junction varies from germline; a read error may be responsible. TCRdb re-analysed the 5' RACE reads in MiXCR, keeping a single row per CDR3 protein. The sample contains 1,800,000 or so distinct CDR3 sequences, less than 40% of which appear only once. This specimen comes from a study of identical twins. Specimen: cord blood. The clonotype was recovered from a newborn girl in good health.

CDR3 DNA: TGTGCCGTCAGCGGACCCACAGATACGCAGTATTTT. This encodes CAVSGPTDTQYF. V is TRBV10-3 and J is TRBJ2-3, with D possibly TRBD2 on 5 matching bases. Germline values: CDR1 ENHRY, CDR2 SYGVKD. The CDR3 spans 12 residues.